This T cell receptor beta chain stems from a study of cytomegalovirus exposure and HLA in healthy donors. Study-wide results and caveats: Listed as cytomegalovirus-associated were 170 or so TCR beta chains.

Concerning this clone: Its antigen is not known.

The CDR3 has 12 residues. V lost 2 bases and J lost 12, with 11 bases in between. Germline V lookup: CDR1 SEHNR, CDR2 FQNEAQ (reference sequence). The study ran its PCR with 60 Vbeta and 13 Jbeta primers. Profiling relied on immunoSEQ multiplex PCR, and the TCRdb table lists in-frame clones only, not all of them. The repertoire consists of under 150,000 clones, with 80% occurring once and the leading ten covering 4.5% to 6%. Sampled while nominally healthy, donors likely had unrecorded immune exposures. This sequence originates from a male donor in good health and CMV-seronegative. The chain has TRBV7-9 and TRBJ2-1; D gene uncertain. Input material: PBMCs. The CDR3 reads CASSLSLGRQFF. CDR3 bases: TGTGCCAGCAGCTTAAGTTTGGGCCGGCAGTTCTTC.